This T cell receptor beta chain was obtained from a study of a mutant IDH1 vaccine in newly diagnosed glioma. At the level of the study: Among treated patients, roughly 60% were male and around 38% female, and mean age was around 40 years.

Data came from immunoSEQ multiplex PCR; TCRdb stores just in-frame clones and leaves some out. The sample has 68,000 or so clones, around 74% seen once. This CDR3 is built from 16 residues. CDR1 and CDR2 (germline): SGHRS, YFSETQ. V was clipped by 4 bases and J by 3 bases; unmatched bases: 12. Time point reported: baseline, week 1 (first vaccination visit). Treatment specified: pre-vaccination baseline after standard-of-care therapy. The sequence was obtained from a man aged 50 to 59 with glioma. This sample comprised PBMCs, obtained from a glioma patient treated with radiotherapy, temozolomide or both. The gene calls are TRBV5-1 and TRBJ2-7; 8 nucleotides align to TRBD1. In nucleotides, the CDR3 is TGCGCCAGCAGCCCCAATAGACAGGGGAGGCTCTACGAGCAGTACTTC. Its translation is CASSPNRQGRLYEQYF.